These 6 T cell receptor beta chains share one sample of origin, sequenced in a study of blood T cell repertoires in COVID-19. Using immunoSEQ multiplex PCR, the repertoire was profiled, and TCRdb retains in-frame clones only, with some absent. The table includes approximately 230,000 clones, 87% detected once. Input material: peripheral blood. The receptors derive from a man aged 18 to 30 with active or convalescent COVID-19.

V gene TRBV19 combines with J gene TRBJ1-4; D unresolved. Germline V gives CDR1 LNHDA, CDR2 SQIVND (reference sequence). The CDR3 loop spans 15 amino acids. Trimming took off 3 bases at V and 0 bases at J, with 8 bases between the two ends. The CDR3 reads CASSIISATNEKLFF. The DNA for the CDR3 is TGTGCCAGTAGTATCATCAGTGCAACTAATGAAAAACTGTTTTTT.

The CDR3 sequence: CASSLTNEQYF. The DNA for the CDR3 is TGTGCCAGCAGCTTAACTAACGAGCAGTACTTC. The chain has TRBV13 and TRBJ2-7; D is uncertain. The germline V gene has CDR1 PRHDT and CDR2 FYEKMQ (reference sequence). CDR3 length: 11 residues. Trimming pared 2 bases from V and 5 bases from J, leaving 4 bases between.

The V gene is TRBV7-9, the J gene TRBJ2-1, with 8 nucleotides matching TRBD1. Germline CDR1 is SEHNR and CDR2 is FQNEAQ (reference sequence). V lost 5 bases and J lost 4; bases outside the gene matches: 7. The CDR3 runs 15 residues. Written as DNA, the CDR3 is TGTGCCAGCAGCGGTCGGCAGGGGGCTTACAATGAGCAGTTCTTC. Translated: CASSGRQGAYNEQFF.

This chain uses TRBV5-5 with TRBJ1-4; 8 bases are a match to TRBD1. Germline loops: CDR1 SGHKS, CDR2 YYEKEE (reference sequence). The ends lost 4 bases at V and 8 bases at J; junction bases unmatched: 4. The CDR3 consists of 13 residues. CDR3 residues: CASSAYRGEKLFF. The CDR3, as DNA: TGTGCCAGCAGCGCATACAGGGGGGAAAAACTGTTTTTT.

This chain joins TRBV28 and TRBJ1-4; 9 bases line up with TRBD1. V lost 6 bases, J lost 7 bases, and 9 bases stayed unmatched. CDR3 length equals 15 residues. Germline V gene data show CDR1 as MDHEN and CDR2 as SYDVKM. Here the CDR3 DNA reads TGTGCCAGCAGGCCCGCCGGGACAGGGCTTGAAAAACTGTTTTTT. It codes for CASRPAGTGLEKLFF.

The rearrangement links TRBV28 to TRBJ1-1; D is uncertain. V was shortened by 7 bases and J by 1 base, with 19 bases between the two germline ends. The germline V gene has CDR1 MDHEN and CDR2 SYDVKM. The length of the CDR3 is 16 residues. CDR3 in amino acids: CASTNDDRRENTEAFF. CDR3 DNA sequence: TGTGCCAGCACGAACGACGACCGCCGGGAGAACACTGAAGCTTTCTTT.